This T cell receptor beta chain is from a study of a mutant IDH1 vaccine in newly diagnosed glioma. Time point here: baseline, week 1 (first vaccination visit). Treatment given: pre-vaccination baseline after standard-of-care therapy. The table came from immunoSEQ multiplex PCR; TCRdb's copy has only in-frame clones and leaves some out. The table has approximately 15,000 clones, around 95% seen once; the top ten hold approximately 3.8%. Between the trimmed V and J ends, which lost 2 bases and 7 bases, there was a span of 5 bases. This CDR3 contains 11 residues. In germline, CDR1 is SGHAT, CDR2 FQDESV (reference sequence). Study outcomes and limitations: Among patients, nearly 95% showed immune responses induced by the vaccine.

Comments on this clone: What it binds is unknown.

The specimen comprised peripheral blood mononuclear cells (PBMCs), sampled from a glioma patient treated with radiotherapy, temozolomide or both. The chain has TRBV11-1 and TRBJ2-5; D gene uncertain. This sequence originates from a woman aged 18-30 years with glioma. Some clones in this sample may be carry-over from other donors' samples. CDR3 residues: CASSLKGTQYF. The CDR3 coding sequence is TGTGCCAGCAGCTTAAAGGGGACCCAGTACTTC.